This entry lists 7 T cell receptor beta chains sequenced from one sample in a study of yellow fever vaccine responses in identical twins. TCRdb independently ran MiXCR on the RT-PCR reads; one entry per CDR3 protein. The sample lists around 2,500 distinct CDR3 sequences, 81% occurring once. This sample comprised T cells from blood (PBMCs), unsorted or a sorted subset (not recorded which), obtained before or after yellow fever vaccination (not recorded which). Receptors originate from a woman between 18 and 29 years old who received the yellow fever vaccine.

The chain couples TRBV25-1 to TRBJ1-1; 10 bases agree with TRBD1. In germline, CDR1 is MGHDK, CDR2 SYGVNS. V trimming: 7 bases; J trimming: 4 bases; junction bases outside the gene matches: 6. CDR3 length: 14 amino acids. CDR3 DNA sequence: TGTGCCAGCAACCGCGGGACAGGGGTCACTGAAGCTTTCTTT. Translation gives CASNRGTGVTEAFF. Looking up the rest from reference TRBV25-1 and TRBJ1-1 gives the full variable domain: EADIYQTPRYLVIGTGKKITLECSQTMGHDKMYWYQQDPGMELHLIHYSYGVNSTEKGDLSSESTVSRIRTEHFPLTLESARPSHTSQYLCASNRGTGVTEAFFGQGTRLTVV.

The chain combines TRBV6-1 with TRBJ1-5; D remains ambiguous. The CDR3 contains 13 residues. The germline CDR1 and CDR2 sequences are MNHNS and SASEGT. V lost 8 bases and J 3 bases, leaving 11 bases between the germline ends. The CDR3 reads CASSSATNQPQHF. The DNA of the CDR3 is TGTGCCAGCTCCTCGGCCACCAATCAGCCCCAGCATTTT.

The chain recombines TRBV6-1 with TRBJ2-5; maybe TRBD2 (6 bases). V lost 6 bases and J 1 base, leaving 18 bases between the germline ends. This CDR3 is built from 16 residues. Germline lookup yields CDR1 MNHNS and CDR2 SASEGT. In DNA, the CDR3 is TGTGCCAGCAGCCCGACATGGGACTCAAGCCAAGAGACCCAGTACTTC. Its translation is CASSPTWDSSQETQYF.

V usage is TRBV27 and J usage is TRBJ2-2, with 7 bases identical to TRBD2. CDR1 and CDR2 from the germline V gene are MNHEY and SMNVEV (reference sequence). The ends lost 5 bases at V and 6 bases at J; junction bases unmatched: 6. The CDR3 runs to 14 residues. CDR3 sequence (DNA): TGTGCCAGCAGTCCGCCGGGACTACCCGGGGAGCTGTTTTTT. Encoded protein: CASSPPGLPGELFF.

The rearrangement links TRBV15 to TRBJ1-6, with D unresolved. With 3 bases removed from V and 10 bases from J, the gap between germline ends came to 13 bases. Germline V CDR1 and CDR2: LNHNV, YYDKDF (reference sequence). The CDR3 is 14 residues long. CDR3 coding DNA: TGTGCCACCAGCAGGCAGGTAGTAGGCTCACCCCTCCACTTT. Translated: CATSRQVVGSPLHF. Variable domain in full (rest from reference TRBV15 and TRBJ1-6): DAMVIQNPRYQVTQFGKPVTLSCSQTLNHNVMYWYQQKSSQAPKLLFHYYDKDFNNEADTPDNFQSRRPNTSFCFLDIRSPGLGDTAMYLCATSRQVVGSPLHFGNGTRLTVT.

This clonotype was found once. The chain couples TRBV11-1 to TRBJ2-7, with TRBD2 as a possible D gene (5 bases). CDR1 is SGHAT and CDR2 is FQDESV in the germline V gene (reference sequence). CDR3 size: 12 residues. Between the trimmed V and J ends, which lost 2 bases and 4 bases, there was a span of 6 bases. As DNA, the CDR3 is TGTGCCAGCAGCTTATGGGAGTACGAGCAGTACGTC. This encodes CASSLWEYEQYV.

The V call is TRBV20-1, the J call TRBJ2-1; 9 bases are a match to TRBD2. This CDR3 is 15 amino acids long. The germline V gene encodes CDR1 DFQATT and CDR2 SNEGSKA (reference sequence). Unmatched junction bases numbered 7, after V lost 4 bases and J lost 3 bases. The CDR3 coding sequence is TGCAGTGCTACCGGACTAGCGCCACTCTACAATGAGCAGTTCTTC. Its protein is CSATGLAPLYNEQFF.